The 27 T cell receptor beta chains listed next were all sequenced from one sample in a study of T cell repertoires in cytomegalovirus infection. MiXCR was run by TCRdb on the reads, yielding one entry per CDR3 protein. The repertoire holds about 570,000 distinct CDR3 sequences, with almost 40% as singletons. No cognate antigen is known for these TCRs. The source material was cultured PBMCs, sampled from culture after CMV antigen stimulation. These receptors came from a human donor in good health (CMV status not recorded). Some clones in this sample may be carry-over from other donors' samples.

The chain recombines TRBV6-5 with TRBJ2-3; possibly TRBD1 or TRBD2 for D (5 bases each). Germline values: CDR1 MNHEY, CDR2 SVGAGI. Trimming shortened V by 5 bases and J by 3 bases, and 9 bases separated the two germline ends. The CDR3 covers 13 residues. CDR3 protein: CASSTGLTDTQYF. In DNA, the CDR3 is TGTGCCAGCAGTACGGGGCTAACAGATACGCAGTATTTT.

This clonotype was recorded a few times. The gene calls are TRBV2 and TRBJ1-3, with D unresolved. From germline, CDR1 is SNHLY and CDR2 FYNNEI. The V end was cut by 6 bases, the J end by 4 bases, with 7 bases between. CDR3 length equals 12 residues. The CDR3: CASRKEGNTIYF. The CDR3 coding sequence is TGTGCCAGCAGAAAAGAAGGAAACACCATATATTTT.

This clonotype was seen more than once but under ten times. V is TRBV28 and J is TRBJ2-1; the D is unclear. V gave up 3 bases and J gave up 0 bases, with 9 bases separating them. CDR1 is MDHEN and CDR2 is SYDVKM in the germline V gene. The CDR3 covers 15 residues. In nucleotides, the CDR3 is TGTGCCAGCAGTTTCCGAAAATACTCCTACAATGAGCAGTTCTTC. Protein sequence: CASSFRKYSYNEQFF.

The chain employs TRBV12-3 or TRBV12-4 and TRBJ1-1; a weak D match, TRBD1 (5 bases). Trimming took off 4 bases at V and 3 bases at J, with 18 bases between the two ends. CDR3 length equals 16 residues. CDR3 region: CASSSYAWGGDTEAFF. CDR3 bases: TGTGCCAGCAGTTCATACGCGTGGGGCGGGGACACTGAAGCTTTCTTT.

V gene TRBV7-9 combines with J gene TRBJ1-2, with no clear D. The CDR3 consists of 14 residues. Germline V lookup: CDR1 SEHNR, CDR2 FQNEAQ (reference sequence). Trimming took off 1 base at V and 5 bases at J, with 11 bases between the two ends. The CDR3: CASSLEARRYGYTF. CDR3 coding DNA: TGTGCCAGCAGCTTAGAGGCAAGGAGATATGGCTACACCTTC.

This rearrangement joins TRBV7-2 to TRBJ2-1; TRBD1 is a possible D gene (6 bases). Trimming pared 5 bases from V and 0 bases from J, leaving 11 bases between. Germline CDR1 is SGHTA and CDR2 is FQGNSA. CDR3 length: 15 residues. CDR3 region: CASSMGQNSYNEQFF. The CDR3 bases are TGTGCCAGCAGCATGGGACAAAACTCCTACAATGAGCAGTTCTTC.

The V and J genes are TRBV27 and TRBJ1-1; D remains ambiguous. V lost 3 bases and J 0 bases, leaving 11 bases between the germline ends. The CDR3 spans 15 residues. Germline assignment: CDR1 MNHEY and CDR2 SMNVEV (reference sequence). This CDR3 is CASSFGPQMNTEAFF. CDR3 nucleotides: TGTGCCAGCAGTTTCGGACCCCAAATGAACACTGAAGCTTTCTTT.

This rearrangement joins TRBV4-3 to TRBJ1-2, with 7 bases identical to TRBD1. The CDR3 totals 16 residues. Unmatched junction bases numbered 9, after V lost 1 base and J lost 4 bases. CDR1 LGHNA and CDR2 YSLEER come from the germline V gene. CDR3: CASSQVTGTVIYGYTF. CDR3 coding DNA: TGCGCCAGCAGCCAAGTGACCGGGACAGTGATCTATGGCTACACCTTC.

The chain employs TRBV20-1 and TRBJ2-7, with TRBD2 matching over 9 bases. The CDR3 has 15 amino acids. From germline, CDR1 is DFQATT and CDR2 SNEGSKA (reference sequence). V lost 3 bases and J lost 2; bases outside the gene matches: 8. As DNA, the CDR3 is TGCAGTGCTAGTTCCCGGGGCGGGAGGGCCTACGAGCAGTACTTC. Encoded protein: CSASSRGGRAYEQYF.

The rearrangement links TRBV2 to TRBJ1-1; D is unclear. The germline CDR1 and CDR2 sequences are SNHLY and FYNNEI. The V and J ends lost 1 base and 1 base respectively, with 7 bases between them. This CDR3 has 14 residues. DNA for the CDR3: TGTGCCAGCAGTGAAGTCCTGGGGAACACTGAAGCTTTCTTT. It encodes CASSEVLGNTEAFF.

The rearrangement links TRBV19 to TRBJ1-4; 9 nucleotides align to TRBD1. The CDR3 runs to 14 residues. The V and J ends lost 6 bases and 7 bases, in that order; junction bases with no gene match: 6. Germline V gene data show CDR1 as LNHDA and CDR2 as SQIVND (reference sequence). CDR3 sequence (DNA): TGTGCCAGTAGCCTACGGGACAGGGTTGAAAAACTGTTTTTT. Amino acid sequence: CASSLRDRVEKLFF.

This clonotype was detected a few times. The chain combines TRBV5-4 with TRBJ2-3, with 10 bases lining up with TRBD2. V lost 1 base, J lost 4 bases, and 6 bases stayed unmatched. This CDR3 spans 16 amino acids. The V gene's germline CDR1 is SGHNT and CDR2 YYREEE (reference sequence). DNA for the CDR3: TGTGCCAGCAGCTTGTGGCTAGCGGGAGTAGCAGATACGCAGTATTTT. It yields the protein CASSLWLAGVADTQYF.

Here the CDR3 reads CASRQGSYNSPLHF. The CDR3 DNA reads TGTGCCAGCAGACAGGGGAGCTATAATTCACCCCTCCACTTT. The chain employs TRBV2 and TRBJ1-6; 7 bases fit TRBD1. The length of the CDR3 is 14 residues. Losses at the gene ends were 6 bases for V and 3 bases for J; bases not matched to a gene: 2. Germline V gene data show CDR1 as SNHLY and CDR2 as FYNNEI.

CDR3 region: CASSTLGQPQHF. CDR3 nucleotide sequence: TGTGCCAGCTCAACCTTAGGTCAGCCCCAGCATTTT. The chain is built from TRBV6-1 and TRBJ1-5; D is undetermined. Trimming removed 8 bases from V and 6 bases from J, with 11 bases in between. Germline assignment: CDR1 MNHNS and CDR2 SASEGT. The CDR3 extends over 12 amino acids.

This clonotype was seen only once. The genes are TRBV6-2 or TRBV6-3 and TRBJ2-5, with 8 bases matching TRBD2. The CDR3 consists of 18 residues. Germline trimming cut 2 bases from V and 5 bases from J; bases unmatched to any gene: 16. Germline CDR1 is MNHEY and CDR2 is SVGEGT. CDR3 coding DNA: TGTGCCAGCAGTTACGTCGGTGAGCTAGCGGGTACTCTGGAGACCCAGTACTTC. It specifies CASSYVGELAGTLETQYF.

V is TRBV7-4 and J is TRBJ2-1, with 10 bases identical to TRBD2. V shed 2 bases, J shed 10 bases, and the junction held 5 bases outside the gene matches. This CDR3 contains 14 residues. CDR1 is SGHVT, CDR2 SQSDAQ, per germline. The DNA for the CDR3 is TGTGCCAGCAGCTTAAGTCTAGCGGGAGTAGAGCAGTTCTTC. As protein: CASSLSLAGVEQFF.

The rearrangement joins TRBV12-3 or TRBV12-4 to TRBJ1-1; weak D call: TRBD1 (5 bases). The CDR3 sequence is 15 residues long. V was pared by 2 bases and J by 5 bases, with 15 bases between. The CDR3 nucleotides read TGTGCCAGCAGTTTATCTCGGACACTTGGGACTGAAGCTTTCTTT. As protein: CASSLSRTLGTEAFF.

CDR3 sequence (DNA): TGTGCCAGCAGCTTCAGACCCTACACAGATACGCAGTATTTT. It translates to CASSFRPYTDTQYF. The gene calls are TRBV7-2 and TRBJ2-3, with D uncertain. The CDR3 has 14 residues. Germline CDR1 and CDR2: SGHTA and FQGNSA. Trimming took off 3 bases at V and 2 bases at J, with 9 bases between the two ends.

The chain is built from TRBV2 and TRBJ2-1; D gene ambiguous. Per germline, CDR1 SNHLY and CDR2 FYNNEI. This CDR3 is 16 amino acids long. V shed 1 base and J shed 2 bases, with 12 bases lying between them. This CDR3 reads CASSEEGRSPYNEQFF. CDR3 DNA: TGTGCCAGCAGTGAAGAGGGCCGATCCCCCTACAATGAGCAGTTCTTC.

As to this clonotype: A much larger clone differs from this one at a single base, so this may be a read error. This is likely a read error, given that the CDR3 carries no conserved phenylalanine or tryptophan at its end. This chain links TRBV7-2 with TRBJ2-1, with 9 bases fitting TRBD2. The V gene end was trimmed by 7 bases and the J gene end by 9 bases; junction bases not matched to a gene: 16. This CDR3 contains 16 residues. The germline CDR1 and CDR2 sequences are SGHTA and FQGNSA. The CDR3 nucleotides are TGTGCCAGCACCAAAGGGCGCGGGGGGGCTTCTGCTGAGCAGTTCTTA. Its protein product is CASTKGRGGASAEQFL.

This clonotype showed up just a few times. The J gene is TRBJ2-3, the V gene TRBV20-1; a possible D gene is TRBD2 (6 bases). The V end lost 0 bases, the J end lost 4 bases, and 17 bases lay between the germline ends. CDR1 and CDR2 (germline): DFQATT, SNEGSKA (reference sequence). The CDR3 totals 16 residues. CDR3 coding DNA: TGCAGTGCTAGAGAGGCGCTAGCGAAAGGCTCAGATACGCAGTATTTT. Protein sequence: CSAREALAKGSDTQYF.

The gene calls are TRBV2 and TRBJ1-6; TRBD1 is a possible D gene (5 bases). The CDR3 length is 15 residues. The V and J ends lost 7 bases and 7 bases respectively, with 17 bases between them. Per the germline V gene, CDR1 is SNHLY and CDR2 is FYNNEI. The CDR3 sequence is CASTRGGLGNSPLHF. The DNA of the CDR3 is TGTGCCAGCACTCGGGGGGGTCTAGGGAATTCACCCCTCCACTTT.

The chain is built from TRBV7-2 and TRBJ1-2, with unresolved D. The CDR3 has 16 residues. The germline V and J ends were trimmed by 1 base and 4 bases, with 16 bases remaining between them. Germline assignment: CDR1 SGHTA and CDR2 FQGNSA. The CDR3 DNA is TGTGCCAGCAGCTTAGTTCCCCACGCAGTAGGCTATGGCTACACCTTC. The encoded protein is CASSLVPHAVGYGYTF.

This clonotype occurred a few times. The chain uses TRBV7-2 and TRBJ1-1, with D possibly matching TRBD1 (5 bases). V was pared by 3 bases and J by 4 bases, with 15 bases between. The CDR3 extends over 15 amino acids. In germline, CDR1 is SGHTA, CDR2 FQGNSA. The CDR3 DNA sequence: TGTGCCAGCAGCTTGGCCCTCATGGGGGGCACTGAAGCTTTCTTT. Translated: CASSLALMGGTEAFF.

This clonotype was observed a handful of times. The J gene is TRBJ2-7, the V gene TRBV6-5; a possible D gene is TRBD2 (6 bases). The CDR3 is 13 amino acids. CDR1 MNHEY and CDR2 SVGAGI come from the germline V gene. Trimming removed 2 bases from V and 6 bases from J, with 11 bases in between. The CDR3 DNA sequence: TGTGCCAGCAGTTACCCCGGGAGTCTCGAGCAGTACTTC. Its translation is CASSYPGSLEQYF.

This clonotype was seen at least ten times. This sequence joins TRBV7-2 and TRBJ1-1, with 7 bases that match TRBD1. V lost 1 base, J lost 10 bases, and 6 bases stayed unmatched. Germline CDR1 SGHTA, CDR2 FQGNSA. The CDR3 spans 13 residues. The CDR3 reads CASSLVTGDAAFF. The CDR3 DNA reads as TGTGCCAGCAGCTTAGTAACAGGGGATGCAGCTTTCTTT.

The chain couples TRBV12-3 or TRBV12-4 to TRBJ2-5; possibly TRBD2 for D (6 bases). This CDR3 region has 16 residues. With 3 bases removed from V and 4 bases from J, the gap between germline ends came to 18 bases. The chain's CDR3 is CASSLLREEPVETQYF. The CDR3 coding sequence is TGTGCCAGCAGTTTGTTGCGGGAAGAGCCGGTAGAGACCCAGTACTTC.